The T cell receptor (beta chain) described here comes from a study of blood T cell repertoires in COVID-19. Across the study: COVID-19 samples from acute and convalescent phases originated in the United States, Italy and Spain. From T cells, B-cell-depleted T cells, or PBMCs came the material, which was cDNA or gDNA.

A few counts support this clone. The CDR3 consists of 14 residues. V was cut by 0 bases and J by 0 bases, with 3 bases left in between. Germline CDR1 reads SGHKS; CDR2 reads YYEKEE (reference sequence). Sequenced by immunoSEQ multiplex PCR; TCRdb stores in-frame clones only, minus some. The data hold around 180,000 clones, with under 90% observed a single time. The source is a human donor in a cohort sampled during active COVID-19. Sequenced input: peripheral blood. This chain uses TRBV5-5 with TRBJ2-2; no clear D gene. The CDR3 loop is CASSLAANTGELFF. CDR3 DNA: TGTGCCAGCAGCTTGGCTGCGAACACCGGGGAGCTGTTTTTT. The entire variable domain, with the rest obtained from reference TRBV5-5 and TRBJ2-2, is as follows: DAGVTQSPTHLIKTRGQQVTLRCSPISGHKSVSWYQQVLGQGPQFIFQYYEKEERGRGNFPDRFSARQFPNYSSELNVNALLLGDSALYLCASSLAANTGELFFGEGSRLTVL.